The rows below give T cell receptor beta chains drawn from one sample of a study of cytomegalovirus exposure and HLA in healthy donors. The repertoire was sequenced with immunoSEQ multiplex PCR; TCRdb's copy has only in-frame clones and lacks some. The sample lists 180,000 or so clones; around a tenth were seen once. The sample taken for sequencing was PBMCs. The source of these receptors is a woman under 40 in good health and CMV-seropositive. Both conserved end residues are part of each CDR3. Each record gives: CDR3 protein, CDR3 DNA, D gene, V gene, J gene, clone size. The D gene is left open where the match is weak. Part of the rows lack a size; the others show once, few, many or a class for expanded clones.

CDR3: CASSNRQGEQYF
DNA: TGTGCCAGCAGCAACCGACAGGGCGAGCAGTACTTC
D: TRBD1
V: TRBV27
J: TRBJ2-7
size: few

CDR3: CASSVRPGLAAWDEQFF
DNA: TGTGCCAGCAGTGTGCGACCGGGACTAGCGGCCTGGGATGAGCAGTTCTTC
D: TRBD2
V: TRBV2
J: TRBJ2-1
size: NA

CDR3: CASSIRPTGGRGETQYF
DNA: TGTGCCAGTAGTATTCGCCCTACAGGGGGCAGGGGAGAGACCCAGTACTTC
D: TRBD1
V: TRBV19
J: TRBJ2-5
size: NA

CDR3: CASSPTGTQYF
DNA: TGTGCCAGCAGCCCGACGGGGACCCAGTACTTC
D: NA
V: TRBV7-9
J: TRBJ2-5
size: NA

CDR3: CASSPPLTETQYF
DNA: TGTGCCAGCTCACCACCCCTAACGGAGACCCAGTACTTC
D: NA
V: TRBV18
J: TRBJ2-5
size: few

CDR3: CASSLVGGGQQFF
DNA: TGTGCCAGCAGCTTAGTTGGGGGGGGTCAGCAGTTCTTC
D: TRBD2
V: TRBV7-9
J: TRBJ2-1
size: NA

CDR3: CASTSTLSGEQYF
DNA: TGTGCCAGCACATCGACACTCAGTGGGGAGCAGTACTTC
D: NA
V: TRBV6-5
J: TRBJ2-7
size: NA

CDR3: CASRDRVNEQFF
DNA: TGTGCCAGCAGAGACAGGGTTAATGAGCAGTTCTTC
D: TRBD1
V: TRBV2
J: TRBJ2-1
size: few

CDR3: CASSQAFGAGAKNIQYF
DNA: TGCGCCAGCAGCCAAGCCTTTGGGGCAGGGGCCAAAAACATTCAGTACTTC
D: NA
V: TRBV4-1
J: TRBJ2-4
size: few

CDR3: CASMRSEQGDTQYF
DNA: TGCGCCAGCATGAGGTCTGAACAGGGAGATACGCAGTATTTT
D: NA
V: TRBV10-2
J: TRBJ2-3
size: few

CDR3: CASSWGLMNTEAFF
DNA: TGTGCCAGCAGCTGGGGCCTGATGAACACTGAAGCTTTCTTT
D: NA
V: TRBV5-6
J: TRBJ1-1
size: few

CDR3: CASSVGPLISGNTIYF
DNA: TGTGCCAGCAGCGTAGGGCCCCTGATCTCTGGAAACACCATATATTTT
D: NA
V: TRBV9
J: TRBJ1-3
size: NA

CDR3: CAWSATGLYGYTF
DNA: TGTGCCTGGAGCGCGACAGGACTCTATGGCTACACCTTC
D: NA
V: TRBV30
J: TRBJ1-2
size: NA

CDR3: CASSSRSSGTYEQYF
DNA: TGCGCCAGCAGCTCCAGATCTAGCGGAACCTACGAGCAGTACTTC
D: TRBD2
V: TRBV5-1
J: TRBJ2-7
size: NA

CDR3: CAIRGSGSTDTQYF
DNA: TGTGCCATCCGCGGTAGCGGGAGCACAGATACGCAGTATTTT
D: TRBD2
V: TRBV10-3
J: TRBJ2-3
size: NA

CDR3: CASSAPVDFNQPQHF
DNA: TGTGCCAGCAGTGCCCCCGTTGACTTCAATCAGCCCCAGCATTTT
D: NA
V: TRBV6-1
J: TRBJ1-5
size: NA

CDR3: CASSAQGHGTDTQYF
DNA: TGTGCCAGCAGTGCTCAGGGACACGGCACAGATACGCAGTATTTT
D: NA
V: TRBV2
J: TRBJ2-3
size: few

CDR3: CASSRRGLTEAFF
DNA: TGTGCCAGCAGTCGCAGGGGCCTCACTGAAGCTTTCTTT
D: NA
V: TRBV4-2
J: TRBJ1-1
size: NA

CDR3: CASIGTTASTDTQYF
DNA: TGTGCCAGCATTGGGACTACCGCTAGCACAGATACGCAGTATTTT
D: TRBD2
V: TRBV27
J: TRBJ2-3
size: few

CDR3: CASSPDRGGNTIYF
DNA: TGTGCCAGCTCGCCCGACAGGGGTGGAAACACCATATATTTT
D: TRBD1
V: TRBV18
J: TRBJ1-3
size: NA

CDR3: CASSSEGAGGYTF
DNA: TGCGCCAGCAGTTCGGAGGGCGCCGGGGGCTACACCTTC
D: NA
V: TRBV5-1
J: TRBJ1-2
size: NA

CDR3: CASSPDSYEQYF
DNA: TGTGCCAGCAGCCCGGACAGTTACGAGCAGTACTTC
D: NA
V: TRBV25-1
J: TRBJ2-7
size: few

CDR3: CAWSKSGRRHEQYF
DNA: TGTGCCTGGAGCAAAAGCGGGAGAAGGCACGAGCAGTACTTC
D: TRBD2
V: TRBV30
J: TRBJ2-7
size: NA

CDR3: CASGGQGYGYTF
DNA: TGTGCCAGCGGCGGACAGGGCTATGGCTACACCTTC
D: TRBD1
V: TRBV28
J: TRBJ1-2
size: few